This entry concerns a single T cell receptor beta chain. Antigen unknown. Uncultured naive and memory CD4+ T cells supplied DNA for deep TCR-beta sequencing. Profiling relied on immunoSEQ multiplex PCR, and the TCRdb table lists in-frame clones only, not all of them. There are 35,000 to 45,000 clones in the sample; around nine tenths occur only once, and roughly a tenth lies in the top ten. The data were obtained in a study of CD4 T cells in relation to SARS-CoV-2 and coronaviruses. Turning to the study itself: Convalescent patients were about eight males and a few females; two were Hispanic. The study's findings and limits: In about 65% of donors, memory CD4+ clonotypes crossrecognized SARS-CoV-2 and at least one common cold coronavirus spike.

Naive and memory CD4+ T cells came from enriched cryopreserved PBMCs. The source material was memory CD4+ T cells from PBMCs. The sequence came from an adult with COVID-19.

Here the CDR3 reads CASSLGVIDQPQHF. CDR3 in DNA: TGTGCCAGCAGCTTAGGGGTGATAGATCAGCCCCAGCATTTT. The chain uses TRBV7-9 and TRBJ1-5; D gene unclear. Germline CDR1 reads SEHNR; CDR2 reads FQNEAQ (reference sequence). Trimming removed 1 base at V and 5 bases at J, with 9 bases between. This CDR3 is built from 14 residues.